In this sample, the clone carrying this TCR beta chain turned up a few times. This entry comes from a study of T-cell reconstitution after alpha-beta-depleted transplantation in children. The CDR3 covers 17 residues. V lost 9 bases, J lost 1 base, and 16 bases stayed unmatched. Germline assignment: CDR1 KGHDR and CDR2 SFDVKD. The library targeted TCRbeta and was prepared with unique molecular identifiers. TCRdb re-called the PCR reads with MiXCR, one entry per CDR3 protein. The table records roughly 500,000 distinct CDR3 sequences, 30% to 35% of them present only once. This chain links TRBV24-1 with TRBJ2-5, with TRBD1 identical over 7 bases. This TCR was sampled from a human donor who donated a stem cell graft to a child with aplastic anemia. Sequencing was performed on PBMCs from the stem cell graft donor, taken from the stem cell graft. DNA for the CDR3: TGTGCCACCTATCGAACAGGGGCCCTTAATATCCAAGAGACCCAGTACTTC. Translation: CATYRTGALNIQETQYF.